These 32 T cell receptor beta chains originate from one sample sequenced in a study of blood T cell repertoires in COVID-19. Sequenced by immunoSEQ multiplex PCR; TCRdb stores in-frame clones only, minus some. The table shows 350,000 to 450,000 clones, with around 89% occurring only once. The sample comprised peripheral blood. These TCRs come from a man aged 40-49 years with acute or convalescent COVID-19.

CDR3 in amino acids: CATSKVRQGALEQYF. The DNA of the CDR3 is TGTGCCACCAGCAAGGTTCGACAGGGGGCCCTCGAGCAGTACTTC. The chain carries TRBV15 and TRBJ2-7, with TRBD1 matching 10 bases. From germline, CDR1 is LNHNV and CDR2 YYDKDF (reference sequence). With V trimmed by 4 bases and J by 6 bases, 9 bases remained unmatched. The CDR3 runs 15 residues.

The chain uses TRBV10-3 and TRBJ2-7; no firm D call. The CDR3 is made up of 16 amino acids. V dropped 3 bases and J dropped 5 bases, with 20 bases sitting between them. In germline, CDR1 is ENHRY, CDR2 SYGVKD. CDR3: CAISDPPGLNPHEQYF. The CDR3 region has the DNA TGTGCCATCAGTGACCCCCCAGGCCTTAACCCCCACGAGCAGTACTTC.

V is TRBV7-9 and J is TRBJ1-5, with 9 nucleotides matching TRBD1. Trimming cost V 5 bases and J 2 bases; bases outside gene matches: 4. Germline V CDR1 and CDR2: SEHNR, FQNEAQ (reference sequence). The CDR3 is 15 amino acids. CDR3 DNA: TGTGCCAGCAGCGAACGGACAGGGGGCAATCAGCCCCAGCATTTT. Amino acid sequence: CASSERTGGNQPQHF.

This chain connects TRBV7-8 to TRBJ2-1; D possibly corresponds to TRBD1 (5 bases). CDR1 is SGHVS and CDR2 is FQNEAQ in the germline V gene. V was trimmed by 2 bases and J by 14 bases, leaving 19 bases between them. The CDR3 sequence is 14 residues long. The CDR3 protein is CASSLWIGRGEEFF. The DNA of the CDR3 is TGTGCCAGCAGCTTATGGATTGGTAGGGGCGAGGAGTTCTTC. The full variable domain, with the rest looked up from reference TRBV7-8 and TRBJ2-1, is GAGVSQSPRYKVAKRGQDVALRCDPISGHVSLFWYQQALGQGPEFLTYFQNEAQLDKSGLPSDRFFAERPEGSVSTLKIQRTQQEDSAVYLCASSLWIGRGEEFFGPGTRLTVL.

A remark on this clone: Other DNA sequences in the same sample also yield this CDR3. The chain uses TRBV27 and TRBJ1-2; 7 bases agree with TRBD1. V lost 4 bases, J lost 8 bases, and 13 bases stayed unmatched. Germline V gene data show CDR1 as MNHEY and CDR2 as SMNVEV (reference sequence). CDR3 length equals 15 residues. Here the CDR3 DNA reads TGTGCCAGCAGTTCCCGGGACAGTGGAGTTTACGGCTACACCTTC. Its protein is CASSSRDSGVYGYTF.

V is TRBV15 and J is TRBJ1-5, with D possibly matching TRBD1 (5 bases). The germline gives CDR1 LNHNV, CDR2 YYDKDF (reference sequence). There are 17 residues in the CDR3. The V and J ends lost 0 bases and 7 bases respectively, with 19 bases between them. CDR3 region: CATSRDLSGRDGQPQHF. The CDR3 region has the DNA TGTGCCACCAGCAGAGATCTCAGTGGCAGGGATGGACAGCCCCAGCATTTT.

The J gene is TRBJ1-2, the V gene TRBV28, with 8 bases identical to TRBD1. CDR3 length: 12 amino acids. The germline V gene has CDR1 MDHEN and CDR2 SYDVKM. The V gene end was trimmed by 7 bases and the J gene end by 4 bases; junction bases not matched to a gene: 2. CDR3 sequence reads: CASTTGGYGYTF. CDR3 nucleotide sequence: TGTGCCAGCACCACAGGGGGCTATGGCTACACCTTC.

The chain uses TRBV2 and TRBJ1-5; 7 nucleotides align to TRBD1. V lost 6 bases and J lost 5; bases outside the gene matches: 7. CDR1 SNHLY and CDR2 FYNNEI come from the germline V gene. This CDR3 region has 14 residues. Here the CDR3 DNA reads TGTGCCAGCAGACGACAGGGCTCTTATCAGCCCCAGCATTTT. It is translated as CASRRQGSYQPQHF.

The rearrangement links TRBV13 to TRBJ2-1, with D unclear. This CDR3 region has 13 residues. Trimming removed 4 bases at V and 0 bases at J, with 4 bases between. Germline V lookup: CDR1 PRHDT, CDR2 FYEKMQ (reference sequence). For the CDR3, the DNA is TGTGCCAGCAGCTGGAGCTCCTACAATGAGCAGTTCTTC. Translation gives CASSWSSYNEQFF.

The chain joins TRBV6-5 to TRBJ1-2; the match to TRBD1 covers 9 bases. The CDR3 consists of 14 residues. Per germline, CDR1 MNHEY and CDR2 SVGAGI. The junction had 5 bases not matched to a gene; V was cut back by 5 bases and J by 4 bases. The CDR3 here is CASSRTGASYGYTF. For the CDR3, the DNA is TGTGCCAGCAGTCGGACAGGGGCCAGCTATGGCTACACCTTC.

This chain links TRBV7-8 with TRBJ1-2; TRBD1 agrees at 10 bases. The CDR3 loop spans 16 amino acids. CDR1 and CDR2 (germline): SGHVS, FQNEAQ. V lost 4 bases, J lost 5 bases, and 10 bases stayed unmatched. The DNA for the CDR3 is TGTGCCAGCAGCTCCCGGGACAGGGGAGAATGGTATGGCTACACCTTC. The encoded protein is CASSSRDRGEWYGYTF.

The gene calls are TRBV4-1 and TRBJ1-6; D perhaps matches TRBD1 (6 bases). CDR1 and CDR2 from the germline V gene are MGHRA and YSYEKL. The CDR3 length is 17 residues. Trimming removed 0 bases from V and 5 bases from J, with 14 bases in between. The CDR3 DNA reads as TGCGCCAGCAGCCAAGATTCGGGGGGCTTCAATAATTCACCCCTCCACTTT. Its translation: CASSQDSGGFNNSPLHF.

V usage is TRBV7-2 and J usage is TRBJ2-7; 10 bases line up with TRBD2. This CDR3 has 15 amino acids. Germline loops: CDR1 SGHTA, CDR2 FQGNSA. J lost 0 bases, V lost 3 bases, and 2 bases had no gene match. CDR3 DNA sequence: TGTGCCAGCAGCTTTAGCGGGGGGAACTCCTACGAGCAGTACTTC. Its protein is CASSFSGGNSYEQYF.

J is TRBJ1-2 and V is TRBV18, with 9 bases that match TRBD1. Germline CDR1 and CDR2: KGHSH and LQKENI. The CDR3 spans 20 residues. Trimming cost V 3 bases and J 3 bases; bases outside gene matches: 20. The CDR3 loop is CASSPPVYGTGIDWDYGYTF. The CDR3 DNA follows: TGTGCCAGCTCACCCCCGGTTTATGGGACAGGGATCGACTGGGACTATGGCTACACCTTC.

CDR3: CASSLEVQPNTGELFF. CDR3 DNA: TGTGCCAGCAGTTTAGAGGTTCAGCCGAACACCGGGGAGCTGTTTTTT. The chain is built from TRBV27 and TRBJ2-2; D not resolved. V lost 2 bases, J lost 0 bases, and 10 bases lay in between. Germline CDR1 is MNHEY and CDR2 is SMNVEV (reference sequence). The CDR3 extends over 16 amino acids.

The chain has TRBV5-1 and TRBJ2-2; 9 bases match TRBD1. The CDR3 totals 15 residues. V dropped 4 bases and J dropped 6; count of bases not matched to a gene: 7. Per the germline V gene, CDR1 is SGHRS and CDR2 is YFSETQ. DNA of the CDR3: TGCGCCAGCAGCGTTCTCGGACAGGGGCCCGGGGAGCTGTTTTTT. Its translation: CASSVLGQGPGELFF.

This chain uses TRBV19 with TRBJ2-2, with D perhaps TRBD1 (6 bases). The CDR3 is 14 residues long. Germline V CDR1 and CDR2: LNHDA, SQIVND (reference sequence). V lost 5 bases, J lost 2 bases, and 9 bases lay in between. The CDR3 DNA follows: TGTGCCAGTAGTGAGGGGGTTAACACCGGGGAGCTGTTTTTT. It yields the protein CASSEGVNTGELFF.

The gene calls are TRBV27 and TRBJ1-2, with a possible D match to TRBD1 (5 bases). The germline gives CDR1 MNHEY, CDR2 SMNVEV (reference sequence). Trimming removed 6 bases at V and 7 bases at J, with 15 bases between. CDR3 size: 13 residues. CDR3 bases: TGTGCCAGCAGCTCTGGGGCCTTGGGTGGCTACACCTTC. It encodes CASSSGALGGYTF.

This chain joins TRBV9 and TRBJ1-5; D remains ambiguous. Germline V gene lookup returns CDR1 SGDLS and CDR2 YYNGEE. V was trimmed by 0 bases and J by 7 bases, leaving 11 bases between them. This CDR3 has 14 residues. CDR3 sequence: CASSVGGTAQPQHF. In DNA, the CDR3 is TGTGCCAGCAGCGTAGGAGGAACGGCCCAGCCCCAGCATTTT.

This rearrangement joins TRBV18 to TRBJ2-2; D ambiguous. The CDR3 has 14 amino acids. Germline loops: CDR1 KGHSH, CDR2 LQKENI. V was trimmed by 2 bases and J by 4 bases, leaving 8 bases between them. The CDR3 DNA is TGTGCCAGCTCACCAGGTCAGGCCACCGGGGAGCTGTTTTTT. Translated: CASSPGQATGELFF.

This rearrangement joins TRBV2 to TRBJ2-3; 13 bases line up with TRBD2. The CDR3 runs 19 residues. After removal of 5 bases from V and 0 bases from J, the junction contained 11 bases not matched to a gene. Germline V gene data show CDR1 as SNHLY and CDR2 as FYNNEI. CDR3: CASSPLRLAGGQSTDTQYF. The CDR3 DNA follows: TGTGCCAGCAGTCCACTCCGACTAGCGGGGGGTCAAAGCACAGATACGCAGTATTTT.

This clone was seen a single time. The CDR3 DNA reads as TGTGCCAGCAGGGTAACAGGGGGCAAGACAGATACGCAGTATTTT. As protein: CASRVTGGKTDTQYF. The V call is TRBV7-9, the J call TRBJ2-3; 9 nucleotides align to TRBD1. CDR3 length: 15 residues. V gave up 6 bases and J gave up 3 bases; unmatched junction bases: 7. Germline loops: CDR1 SEHNR, CDR2 FQNEAQ (reference sequence).

J is TRBJ2-1 and V is TRBV27; the D is unclear. Trimming cost V 8 bases and J 5 bases, with 16 bases left between them. The CDR3 has 14 amino acids. CDR1 is MNHEY, CDR2 SMNVEV, per germline (reference sequence). CDR3 in DNA: TGTGCCAGCTCTAAAGTGTTGCTTAACAATGAGCAGTTCTTC. Translation gives CASSKVLLNNEQFF.

This chain links TRBV29-1 with TRBJ2-1; 8 bases fit TRBD2. Trimming removed 3 bases from V and 8 bases from J; junction bases left unmatched: 6. The length of the CDR3 is 13 residues. CDR1 and CDR2 from the germline V gene are SQVTM and ANQGSEA. The CDR3 protein is CSVEPGLGDEQFF. The CDR3 DNA reads as TGCAGCGTTGAGCCGGGACTAGGCGATGAGCAGTTCTTC.

The chain recombines TRBV10-3 with TRBJ1-1, with D unclear. The V end lost 7 bases, the J end lost 4 bases, and 19 bases lay between the germline ends. Germline CDR1 is ENHRY and CDR2 is SYGVKD. This CDR3 has 15 residues. CDR3 bases: TGTGCCATCAAAGACTCAGCGGGTGAGGGCACTGAAGCTTTCTTT. Its translation is CAIKDSAGEGTEAFF.

This clone was found once. The V gene is TRBV5-1, the J gene TRBJ2-1; D may be TRBD1 (6 bases). Per the germline V gene, CDR1 is SGHRS and CDR2 is YFSETQ. This CDR3 spans 18 amino acids. V gave up 6 bases and J gave up 12 bases, with 34 bases separating them. CDR3 DNA sequence: TGCGCCAGCACCTCTCCCGGGCAGGGGAAAAGGGTGGCGATTGGGCAGTTCTTC. Its protein product is CASTSPGQGKRVAIGQFF.

The V and J genes are TRBV19 and TRBJ1-2; the D is unclear. Germline lookup yields CDR1 LNHDA and CDR2 SQIVND (reference sequence). Trimming pared 7 bases from V and 9 bases from J, leaving 21 bases between. The CDR3 is 14 residues long. CDR3 nucleotides: TGTGCCAGTACTCCCCTCGGTAGTTCAACCCGCTACACCTTC. Protein: CASTPLGSSTRYTF.

The chain is built from TRBV25-1 and TRBJ1-1; a weak D match, TRBD1 (6 bases). The ends were cut back, 3 bases at V and 1 base at J, with 15 bases in the middle. In germline, CDR1 is MGHDK, CDR2 SYGVNS. The CDR3 contains 16 residues. In nucleotides, the CDR3 is TGTGCCAGCAGTGAGGGGGCCGGCGGACGGAACACTGAAGCTTTCTTT. This sequence encodes CASSEGAGGRNTEAFF. The full variable domain, its missing parts supplied by reference TRBV25-1 and TRBJ1-1, is EADIYQTPRYLVIGTGKKITLECSQTMGHDKMYWYQQDPGMELHLIHYSYGVNSTEKGDLSSESTVSRIRTEHFPLTLESARPSHTSQYLCASSEGAGGRNTEAFFGQGTRLTVV.

The CDR3 DNA reads as TGTGCCAGCAGCCAAGGTCAACTAGCGAATGAGCAGTTCTTC. Its translation is CASSQGQLANEQFF. The rearrangement joins TRBV3-1 (or the pseudogene TRBV3-2) to TRBJ2-1; 7 nucleotides match TRBD2. The germline CDR1 and CDR2 sequences are LGHDT and YNNKEL (reference sequence). With V trimmed by 1 base and J by 7 bases, 4 bases remained unmatched. The CDR3 contains 14 residues.

The gene calls are TRBV9 and TRBJ2-7; TRBD2 matches at 7 bases. This CDR3 has 14 residues. Germline CDR1 and CDR2: SGDLS and YYNGEE. The ends lost 4 bases at V and 2 bases at J; junction bases unmatched: 6. CDR3 nucleotide sequence: TGTGCCAGCAGCCCTCGGGGGGAGGCCTACGAGCAGTACTTC. This codes for CASSPRGEAYEQYF.

J is TRBJ2-1 and V is TRBV11-2, with 8 bases that match TRBD2. J lost 6 bases, V lost 2 bases, and 3 bases had no gene match. The germline CDR1 and CDR2 sequences are SGHAT and FQNNGV. The CDR3 is made up of 14 amino acids. CDR3 nucleotide sequence: TGTGCCAGCAGCTTACAGCGGGAGCGCAATGAGCAGTTCTTC. Translation gives CASSLQRERNEQFF.

J is TRBJ2-7 and V is TRBV7-4; 7 bases agree with TRBD2. The V gene end was trimmed by 4 bases and the J gene end by 6 bases; junction bases not matched to a gene: 21. The CDR3 is 18 amino acids. CDR1 and CDR2 (germline): SGHVT, SQSDAQ. The CDR3 DNA reads TGTGCCAGCAGCTCTATAGAGCTCGGGGAGGGCGGTTCGGGCGAGCAGTACTTC. This gives the protein CASSSIELGEGGSGEQYF.